Reported below is one T cell receptor beta chain. This sample was included in a study of T cell repertoires in cytomegalovirus infection. Overall study: Indications came from public TCR beta signatures; they pointed to CMV infection and to a matching HLA type.

TCRdb redid the calling of the reads with MiXCR, one entry per CDR3 protein. The table shows about 530,000 distinct CDR3 sequences, with more than 25% occurring only once. The length of the CDR3 is 13 residues. Germline V gives CDR1 DFQATT, CDR2 SNEGSKA (reference sequence). V lost 8 bases and J 2 bases, leaving 13 bases between the germline ends. The sample taken for sequencing was PBMCs. The TCR sequence derives from a human donor in good health (CMV status not recorded). Some clones in this sample may be carry-over from other donors' samples. The V gene is TRBV20-1, the J gene TRBJ1-5, with TRBD1 as a possible D gene (5 bases). DNA for the CDR3: TGCAGTACCCCAGGGTCTGGCAATCAGCCCCAGCATTTT. Translation gives CSTPGSGNQPQHF.